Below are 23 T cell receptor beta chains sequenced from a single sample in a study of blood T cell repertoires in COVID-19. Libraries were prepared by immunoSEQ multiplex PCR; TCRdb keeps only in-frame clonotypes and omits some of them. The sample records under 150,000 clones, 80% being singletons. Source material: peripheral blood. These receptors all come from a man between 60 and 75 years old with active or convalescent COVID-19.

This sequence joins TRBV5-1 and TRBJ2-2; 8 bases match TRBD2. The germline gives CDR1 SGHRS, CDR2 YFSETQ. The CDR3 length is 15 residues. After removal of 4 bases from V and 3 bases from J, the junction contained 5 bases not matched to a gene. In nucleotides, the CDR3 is TGCGCCAGCAGCCCAACTAGCGGCTACACCGGGGAGCTGTTTTTT. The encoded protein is CASSPTSGYTGELFF.

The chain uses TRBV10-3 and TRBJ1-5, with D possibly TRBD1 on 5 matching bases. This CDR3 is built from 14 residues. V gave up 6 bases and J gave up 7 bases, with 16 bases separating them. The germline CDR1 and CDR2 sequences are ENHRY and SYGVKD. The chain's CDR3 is CAISPGGSTQPQHF. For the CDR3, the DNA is TGTGCCATCAGCCCGGGGGGGTCCACCCAGCCCCAGCATTTT.

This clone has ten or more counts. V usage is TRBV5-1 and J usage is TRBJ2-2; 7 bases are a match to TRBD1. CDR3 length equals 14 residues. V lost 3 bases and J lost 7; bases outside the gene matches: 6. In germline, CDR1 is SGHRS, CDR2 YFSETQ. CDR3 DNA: TGCGCCAGCAGCTCGGGACAGAATCTCGGGGAGCTGTTTTTT. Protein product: CASSSGQNLGELFF.

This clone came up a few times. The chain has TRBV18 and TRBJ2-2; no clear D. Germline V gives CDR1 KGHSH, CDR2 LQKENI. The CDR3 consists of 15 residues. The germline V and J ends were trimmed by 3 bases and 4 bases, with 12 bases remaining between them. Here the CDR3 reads CASSPLDDVTGELFF. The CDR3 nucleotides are TGTGCCAGCTCACCCCTAGACGACGTCACCGGGGAGCTGTTTTTT.

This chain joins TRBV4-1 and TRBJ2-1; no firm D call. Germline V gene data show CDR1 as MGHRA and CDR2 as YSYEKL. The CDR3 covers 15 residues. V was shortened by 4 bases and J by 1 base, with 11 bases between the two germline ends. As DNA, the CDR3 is TGCGCCAGCAGCCCTAGTCCGGATTCCTACAATGAGCAGTTCTTC. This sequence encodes CASSPSPDSYNEQFF.

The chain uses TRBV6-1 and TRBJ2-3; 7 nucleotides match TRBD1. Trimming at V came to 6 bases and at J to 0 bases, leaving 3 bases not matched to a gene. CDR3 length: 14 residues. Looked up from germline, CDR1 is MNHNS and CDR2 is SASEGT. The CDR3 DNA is TGTGCCAGCAGCGGGACAGTAAGCACAGATACGCAGTATTTT. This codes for CASSGTVSTDTQYF.

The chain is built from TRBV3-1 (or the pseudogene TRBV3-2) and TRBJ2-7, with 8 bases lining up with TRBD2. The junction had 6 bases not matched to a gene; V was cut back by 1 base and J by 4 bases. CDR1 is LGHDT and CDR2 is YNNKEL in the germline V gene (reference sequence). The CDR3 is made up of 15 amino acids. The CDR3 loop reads CASSQGGSGDYEQYF. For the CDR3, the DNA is TGTGCCAGCAGCCAAGGGGGTAGCGGGGATTACGAGCAGTACTTC.

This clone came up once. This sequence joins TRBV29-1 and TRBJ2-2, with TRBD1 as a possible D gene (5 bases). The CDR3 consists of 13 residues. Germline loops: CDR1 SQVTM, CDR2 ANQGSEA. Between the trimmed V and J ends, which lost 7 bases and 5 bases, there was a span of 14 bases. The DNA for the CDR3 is TGCAGCGCTCGAATAGGGGCGACCGGGGAGCTGTTTTTT. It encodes CSARIGATGELFF.

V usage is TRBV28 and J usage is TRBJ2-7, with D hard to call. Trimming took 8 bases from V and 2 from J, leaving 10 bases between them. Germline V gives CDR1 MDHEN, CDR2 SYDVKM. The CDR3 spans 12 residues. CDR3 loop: CASGAQAYEQYF. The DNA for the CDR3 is TGTGCCAGCGGTGCCCAGGCCTACGAGCAGTACTTC.

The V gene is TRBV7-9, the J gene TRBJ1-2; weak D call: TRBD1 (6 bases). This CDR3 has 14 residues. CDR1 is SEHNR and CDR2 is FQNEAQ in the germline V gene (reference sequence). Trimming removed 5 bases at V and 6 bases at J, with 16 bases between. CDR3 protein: CASSHGTPRDGYTF. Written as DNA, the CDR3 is TGTGCCAGCAGCCATGGGACACCGAGGGATGGCTACACCTTC.

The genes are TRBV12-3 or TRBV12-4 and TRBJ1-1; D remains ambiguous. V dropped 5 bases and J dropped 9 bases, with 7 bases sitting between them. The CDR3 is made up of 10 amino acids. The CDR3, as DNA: TGTGCCAGCAGTATCCGTCAAGCTTTCTTT. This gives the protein CASSIRQAFF.

CDR3 loop: CSVDYPGLTTDTQYF. DNA of the CDR3: TGCAGCGTTGACTATCCGGGACTTACCACAGATACGCAGTATTTT. The chain is built from TRBV29-1 and TRBJ2-3; D is possibly TRBD2 (6 bases). V was clipped by 3 bases and J by 2 bases, with 15 bases between them. Germline V gene data show CDR1 as SQVTM and CDR2 as ANQGSEA. The CDR3 has 15 amino acids.

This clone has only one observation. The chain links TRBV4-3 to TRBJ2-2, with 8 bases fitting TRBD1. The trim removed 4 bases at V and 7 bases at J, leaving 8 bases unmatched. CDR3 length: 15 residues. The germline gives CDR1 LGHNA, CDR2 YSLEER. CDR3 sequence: CASSRAGGANGELFF. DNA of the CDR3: TGCGCCAGCAGCCGCGCAGGGGGCGCGAACGGGGAGCTGTTTTTT.

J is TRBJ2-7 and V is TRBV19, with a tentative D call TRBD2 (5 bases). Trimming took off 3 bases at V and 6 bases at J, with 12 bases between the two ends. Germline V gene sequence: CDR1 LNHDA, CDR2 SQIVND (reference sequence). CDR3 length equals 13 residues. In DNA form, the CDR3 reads TGTGCCAGTAGTATGTTTGGGAGCCGCGAGCAGTACTTC. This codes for CASSMFGSREQYF.

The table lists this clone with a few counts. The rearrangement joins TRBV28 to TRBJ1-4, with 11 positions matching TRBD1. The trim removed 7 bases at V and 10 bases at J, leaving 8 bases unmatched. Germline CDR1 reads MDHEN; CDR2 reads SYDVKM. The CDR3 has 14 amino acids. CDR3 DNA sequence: TGTGCCAGCACCTGGGGGACAGGGGGAGGAAAACTGTTTTTT. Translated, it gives CASTWGTGGGKLFF.

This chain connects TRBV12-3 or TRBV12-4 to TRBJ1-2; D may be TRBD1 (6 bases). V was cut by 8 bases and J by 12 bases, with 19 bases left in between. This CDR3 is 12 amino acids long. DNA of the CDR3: TGTGCCAGCCCTAAGGAATCCGGGACACACACCTTC. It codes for CASPKESGTHTF.

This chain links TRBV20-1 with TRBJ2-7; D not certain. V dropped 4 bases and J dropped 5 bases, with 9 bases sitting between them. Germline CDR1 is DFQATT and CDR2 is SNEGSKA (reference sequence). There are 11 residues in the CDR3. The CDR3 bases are TGCAGTGCTACGGAGAGCCACGAGCAGTACTTC. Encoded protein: CSATESHEQYF.

CDR3 DNA sequence: TGTGCCAGCAGCCCGTTGCCGAGCACTGAAGCTTTCTTT. Its translation is CASSPLPSTEAFF. The rearrangement joins TRBV6-5 to TRBJ1-1; D remains unclear. Trimming shortened V by 6 bases and J by 4 bases, and 12 bases separated the two germline ends. Germline V CDR1 and CDR2: MNHEY, SVGAGI. CDR3 size: 13 residues.

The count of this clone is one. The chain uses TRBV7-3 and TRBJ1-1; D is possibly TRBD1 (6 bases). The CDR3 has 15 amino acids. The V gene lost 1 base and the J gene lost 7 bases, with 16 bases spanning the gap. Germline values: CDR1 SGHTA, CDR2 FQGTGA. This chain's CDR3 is CASSLIRAADSEAFF. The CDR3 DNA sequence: TGTGCCAGCAGCTTAATCAGGGCAGCGGACAGTGAAGCTTTCTTT.

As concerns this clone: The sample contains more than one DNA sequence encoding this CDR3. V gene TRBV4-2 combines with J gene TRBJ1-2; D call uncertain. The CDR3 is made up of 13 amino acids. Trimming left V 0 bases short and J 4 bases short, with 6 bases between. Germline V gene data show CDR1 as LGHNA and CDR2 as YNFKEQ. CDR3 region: CASSQERFYGYTF. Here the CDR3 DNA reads TGTGCCAGCAGCCAAGAGAGGTTCTATGGCTACACCTTC.

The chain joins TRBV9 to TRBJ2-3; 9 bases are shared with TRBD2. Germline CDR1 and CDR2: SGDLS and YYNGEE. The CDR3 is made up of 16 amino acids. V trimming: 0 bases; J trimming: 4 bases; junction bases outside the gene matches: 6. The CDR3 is CASSVGGLAGPDTQYF. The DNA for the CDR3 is TGTGCCAGCAGCGTAGGCGGGCTAGCGGGACCAGATACGCAGTATTTT.

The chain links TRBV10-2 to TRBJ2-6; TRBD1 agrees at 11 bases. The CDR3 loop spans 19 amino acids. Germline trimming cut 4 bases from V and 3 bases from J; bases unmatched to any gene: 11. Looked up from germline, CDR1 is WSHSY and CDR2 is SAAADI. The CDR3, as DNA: TGCGCCAGCAGTGGGCGTGACGGACAGGGGGCTGGTGGGGCCAACGTCCTGACTTTC. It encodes CASSGRDGQGAGGANVLTF.

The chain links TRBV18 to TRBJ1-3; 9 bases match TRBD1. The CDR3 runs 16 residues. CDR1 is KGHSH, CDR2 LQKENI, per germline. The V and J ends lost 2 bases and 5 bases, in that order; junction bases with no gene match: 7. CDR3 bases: TGTGCCAGCTCACCAGGCGGGACAGGGTACAGAAACACCATATATTTT. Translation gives CASSPGGTGYRNTIYF.